The 5 T cell receptor beta chains presented below share a single source sample, sequenced in a study of cytomegalovirus exposure and HLA in healthy donors. The PCR made use of 60 Vbeta and 13 Jbeta primers. Repertoires were generated with immunoSEQ multiplex PCR, while TCRdb's copy carries only in-frame clones and drops some. The data contain approximately 300,000 clones, roughly 81% of them seen just once; the ten biggest clones take up roughly 2%. Sequencing used PBMCs. These receptors came from a woman between 40 and 55 years old in good health and CMV-seropositive.

The chain is built from TRBV21-1 and TRBJ1-3; the D call TRBD1 from the table was never checked on the DNA. TRBV21-1 is a pseudogene segment. This CDR3 comprises 19 residues. CDR3 sequence (DNA): TGTGCCAGCAGCAAAAGGGGACAGCTCGACCCAGGATGGGGAAACACCATATATTTT. Translation gives CASSKRGQLDPGWGNTIYF.

The CDR3 here is CASSLGDISYEQYF. For the CDR3, the DNA is TGTGCCAGCAGCTTGGGGGACATCTCCTACGAGCAGTACTTC. The chain couples TRBV5-4 to TRBJ2-7; perhaps TRBD1 as D (6 bases). This CDR3 has 14 amino acids. Looked up from germline, CDR1 is SGHNT and CDR2 is YYREEE (reference sequence). Trimming shortened V by 0 bases and J by 0 bases, and 7 bases separated the two germline ends.

The chain carries TRBV10-3 and TRBJ1-1, with D possibly being TRBD1 (5 bases). Germline values: CDR1 ENHRY, CDR2 SYGVKD. Trimming shortened V by 10 bases and J by 7 bases, and 13 bases separated the two germline ends. There are 11 residues in the CDR3. This CDR3 is CASKETVEAFF. The CDR3 nucleotides read TGTGCCAGCAAAGAGACAGTTGAAGCTTTCTTT.

V is TRBV5-6 and J is TRBJ2-2, with TRBD1 matching over 12 bases. Germline lookup yields CDR1 SGHDT and CDR2 YYEEEE. The CDR3 runs 16 residues. The V and J ends lost 4 bases and 7 bases, in that order; junction bases with no gene match: 8. The CDR3 sequence is CASSLRDRGRGGELFF. Written as DNA, the CDR3 is TGTGCCAGCAGCCTAAGGGACAGGGGGCGCGGCGGGGAGCTGTTTTTT. The variable domain in full, with the rest retrieved from reference TRBV5-6 and TRBJ2-2, is DAGVTQSPTHLIKTRGQQVTLRCSPKSGHDTVSWYQQALGQGPQFIFQYYEEEERQRGNFPDRFSGHQFPNYSSELNVNALLLGDSALYLCASSLRDRGRGGELFFGEGSRLTVL.

The rearrangement joins TRBV29-1 to TRBJ2-7; TRBD2 matches 7 bases. This CDR3 is built from 13 residues. Germline CDR1 and CDR2: SQVTM and ANQGSEA. J was trimmed by 2 bases and V by 4 bases; bases with no gene match: 5. The CDR3 sequence is CSVAAGAAYEQYF. CDR3 in DNA: TGCAGCGTTGCGGCGGGAGCGGCCTACGAGCAGTACTTC.